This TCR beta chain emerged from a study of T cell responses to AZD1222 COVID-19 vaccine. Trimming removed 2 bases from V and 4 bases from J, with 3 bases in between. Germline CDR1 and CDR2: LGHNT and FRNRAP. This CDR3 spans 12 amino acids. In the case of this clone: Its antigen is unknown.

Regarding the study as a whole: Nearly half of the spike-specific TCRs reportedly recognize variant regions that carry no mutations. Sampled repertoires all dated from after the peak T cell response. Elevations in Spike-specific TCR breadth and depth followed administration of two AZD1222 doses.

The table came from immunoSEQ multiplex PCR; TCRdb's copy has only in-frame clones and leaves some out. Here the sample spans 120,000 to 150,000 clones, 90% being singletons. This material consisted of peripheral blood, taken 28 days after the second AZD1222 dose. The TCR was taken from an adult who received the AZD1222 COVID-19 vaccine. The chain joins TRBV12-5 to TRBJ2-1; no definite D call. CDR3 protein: CASGLLYNEQFF. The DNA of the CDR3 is TGTGCTAGTGGTTTGCTGTACAATGAGCAGTTCTTC.